This T cell receptor beta chain was profiled in a study of T cell repertoires in cytomegalovirus infection. Study-wide context: CMV epitopes used comprised recently identified HLA-C-restricted ones and well-studied HLA-B-restricted ones. Indications came from public TCR beta signatures; they pointed to CMV infection and to a matching HLA type. Study results and limitations: Summed public TCR beta family frequency identified CMV carriers bearing the relevant HLA.

This clonotype was seen more than once but under ten times. Its target is unknown. TCRdb processed the reads anew with MiXCR; each CDR3 protein has one entry. The data show roughly 920,000 distinct CDR3 sequences, 25% to 40% seen once. The TCR was taken from a human donor in good health (CMV status not recorded). Some clones in this sample may be carry-over from other donors' samples. The material sequenced was cultured CD8+ T cells from PBMCs, taken from culture after CMV antigen stimulation.

The CDR3 here is CAITPPEIPYNEQFF. In DNA, the CDR3 is TGTGCCATAACACCTCCTGAAATCCCCTACAATGAGCAGTTCTTC. The V gene is TRBV7-9, the J gene TRBJ2-1; D uncertain. Germline assignment: CDR1 SEHNR and CDR2 FQNEAQ (reference sequence). V lost 10 bases and J lost 2, with 18 bases in between. The CDR3 covers 15 residues. The whole variable domain, remainder taken from reference TRBV7-9 and TRBJ2-1, is DTGVSQNPRHKITKRGQNVTFRCDPISEHNRLYWYRQTLGQGPEFLTYFQNEAQLEKSRLLSDRFSAERPKGSFSTLEIQRTEQGDSAMYLCAITPPEIPYNEQFFGPGTRLTVL.